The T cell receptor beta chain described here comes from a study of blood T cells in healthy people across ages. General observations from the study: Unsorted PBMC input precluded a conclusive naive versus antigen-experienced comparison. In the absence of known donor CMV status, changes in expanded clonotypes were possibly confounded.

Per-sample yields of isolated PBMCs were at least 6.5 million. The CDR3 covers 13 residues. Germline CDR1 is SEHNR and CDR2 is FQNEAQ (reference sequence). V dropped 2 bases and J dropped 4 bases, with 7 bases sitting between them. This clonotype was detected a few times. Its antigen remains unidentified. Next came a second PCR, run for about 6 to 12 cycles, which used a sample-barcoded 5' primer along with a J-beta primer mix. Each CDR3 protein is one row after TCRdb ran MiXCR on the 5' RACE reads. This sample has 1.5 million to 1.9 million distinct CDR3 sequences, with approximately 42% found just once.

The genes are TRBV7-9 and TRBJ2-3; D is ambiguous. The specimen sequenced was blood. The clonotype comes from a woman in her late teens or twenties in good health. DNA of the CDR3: TGTGCCAGCAGCTTATGGGCCGCAGATACGCAGTATTTT. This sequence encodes CASSLWAADTQYF.